This TCR beta chain was sequenced for a study of T cells in Graves' hyperthyroidism and ophthalmopathy. The authors took PBMCs from over 8.5 ml fresh peripheral blood. Overall study results and limits: Clonotypes that were expanded in thyroid above 0.001 mostly appeared in blood too.

This CDR3 has 13 amino acids. Germline lookup yields CDR1 SNHLY and CDR2 FYNNEI. With 8 bases removed from V and 6 bases from J, the gap between germline ends came to 16 bases. This clonotype was seen a few times. The antigen is undetermined. There were TCR beta CDR3 regions amplified from RNA transcripts. The TCR CDR3 was amplified in a first-round RT-PCR using the HTBI primer set. TCRdb reanalysed the multiplex PCR reads using MiXCR and keeps one entry per CDR3 protein. The top ten hold around 31% of the sample, which has 600,000 to 800,000 distinct CDR3 sequences, roughly 32% seen once. The sequence derives from a woman in her thirties or forties with Graves' hyperthyroidism. The specimen sequenced was blood. This chain links TRBV2 with TRBJ1-1; a possible D gene is TRBD1 (5 bases). CDR3 amino acids: CASGSGFGAEAFF. The DNA for the CDR3 is TGTGCCAGCGGGTCAGGGTTTGGGGCTGAAGCTTTCTTT.